This is a list of T cell receptor beta chains from one sample in a study of blood T cells in healthy people across ages. Each CDR3 protein is one row after TCRdb ran MiXCR on the 5' RACE reads. This sample carries a few hundred thousand distinct CDR3 sequences, 27% of them seen once, and the ten largest clones take about 18%. Material for sequencing was blood. These receptors all come from a woman aged 70-85 years in good health. Both conserved end residues are part of each CDR3. The D gene is left open where the match is weak. Only some rows state a clone size, as once, few, many or a class for expanded clones.

abundance: NA
d_gene: NA
len: 14
v_gene: TRBV7-2
j_gene: TRBJ2-3
CDR3nt: TGTGCCAGCGCGGGGCGGCTACGCACAGATACGCAGTATTTT
CDR3aa: CASAGRLRTDTQYF

abundance: NA
d_gene: NA
len: 12
v_gene: TRBV20-1
j_gene: TRBJ1-5
CDR3nt: TGCAGTGCAACGAATAGCAATCAGCCCCAGCATTTT
CDR3aa: CSATNSNQPQHF

abundance: few
d_gene: NA
len: 13
v_gene: TRBV24-1
j_gene: TRBJ2-7
CDR3nt: TGTGCCACCAGTGGAGGCAGCTCCTACGAGCAGTACTTC
CDR3aa: CATSGGSSYEQYF

abundance: few
d_gene: NA
len: 12
v_gene: TRBV29-1
j_gene: TRBJ2-5
CDR3nt: TGCAGCGTTGCCAGGGGGGTAGAGACCCAGTACTTC
CDR3aa: CSVARGVETQYF

abundance: few
d_gene: TRBD2
len: 16
v_gene: TRBV3-1
j_gene: TRBJ2-2
CDR3nt: TGTGCCAGCAGTCGGGGGGGAAACTCGATGGCCGGGGAGCTGTTTTTT
CDR3aa: CASSRGGNSMAGELFF

abundance: few
d_gene: NA
len: 12
v_gene: TRBV27
j_gene: TRBJ1-3
CDR3nt: TGTGCCAGCAGTTCGGACGGAAACACCATATATTTT
CDR3aa: CASSSDGNTIYF

abundance: NA
d_gene: TRBD2
len: 14
v_gene: TRBV20-1
j_gene: TRBJ2-1
CDR3nt: TGCAGTGCTGAGCTTGGGGGACTAGCGGATGAGCAGTTCTTC
CDR3aa: CSAELGGLADEQFF

abundance: NA
d_gene: NA
len: 15
v_gene: TRBV12-3/TRBV12-4
j_gene: TRBJ1-2
CDR3nt: TGTGCCAGCAGTTTACGGGGCCGACGACACTATGGCTACACCTTC
CDR3aa: CASSLRGRRHYGYTF

abundance: few
d_gene: NA
len: 16
v_gene: TRBV6-1
j_gene: TRBJ2-6
CDR3nt: TGTGCCAGCAGAGTCGGGGGAAGCTCTGGGGCCAACGTCCTGACTTTC
CDR3aa: CASRVGGSSGANVLTF

abundance: NA
d_gene: NA
len: 16
v_gene: TRBV6-9
j_gene: TRBJ1-2
CDR3nt: TGTGCCAGCAGTTATTCGTGGGCTAACCCAAGGGATGGCTACACCTTC
CDR3aa: CASSYSWANPRDGYTF

abundance: NA
d_gene: NA
len: 15
v_gene: TRBV7-9
j_gene: TRBJ1-3
CDR3nt: TGTGCCAGCAGCTCTGACGGACGGGGCCGAAACACCATATATTTT
CDR3aa: CASSSDGRGRNTIYF

abundance: few
d_gene: NA
len: 15
v_gene: TRBV14
j_gene: TRBJ1-5
CDR3nt: TGTGCCAGCAGCCAAGCCGGAACTGGGAACCAGCCCCAGCATTTT
CDR3aa: CASSQAGTGNQPQHF

abundance: NA
d_gene: TRBD1
len: 16
v_gene: TRBV5-1
j_gene: TRBJ1-4
CDR3nt: TGCGCCAGCAGCTTGGGGACAGGTCCCACTAATGAAAAACTGTTTTTT
CDR3aa: CASSLGTGPTNEKLFF

abundance: few
d_gene: TRBD1
len: 15
v_gene: TRBV7-2
j_gene: TRBJ2-1
CDR3nt: TGTGCCAGCAGCTGGCGACAGGGGGCGTGGAATGAGCAGTTCTTC
CDR3aa: CASSWRQGAWNEQFF

abundance: few
d_gene: TRBD2
len: 14
v_gene: TRBV29-1
j_gene: TRBJ2-1
CDR3nt: TGCAGCGTCCCCGGACTAGTCCCCTACAATGAGCAGTTCTTC
CDR3aa: CSVPGLVPYNEQFF

abundance: once
d_gene: NA
len: 13
v_gene: TRBV6-5
j_gene: TRBJ2-7
CDR3nt: TGTGCCAGCAGACGCGGACAAAAATACGAGCAGTACTTC
CDR3aa: CASRRGQKYEQYF

abundance: NA
d_gene: NA
len: 12
v_gene: TRBV7-2
j_gene: TRBJ2-2
CDR3nt: TGTGCCAGCAGCCAACAGGGTGGGGAGCTGTTTTTT
CDR3aa: CASSQQGGELFF

abundance: few
d_gene: NA
len: 14
v_gene: TRBV15
j_gene: TRBJ2-4
CDR3nt: TGTGCCACCAGCAGAGTTGGGTCGTCGGACATTCAGTACTTC
CDR3aa: CATSRVGSSDIQYF

abundance: NA
d_gene: TRBD2
len: 16
v_gene: TRBV4-2
j_gene: TRBJ2-5
CDR3nt: TGTGCCAGCAGCCCTAAGGTAGCGGGGGACCAAGAGACCCAGTACTTC
CDR3aa: CASSPKVAGDQETQYF

abundance: NA
d_gene: NA
len: 13
v_gene: TRBV20-1
j_gene: TRBJ1-2
CDR3nt: TGCAGTGCCGCATCGGGGAGTAACTATGGCTACACCTTC
CDR3aa: CSAASGSNYGYTF

abundance: NA
d_gene: NA
len: 17
v_gene: TRBV20-1
j_gene: TRBJ2-3
CDR3nt: NA
CDR3aa: CSARDFRGGFLADTQYF

abundance: NA
d_gene: NA
len: 11
v_gene: TRBV3-1
j_gene: TRBJ2-5
CDR3nt: TGTGCCAGCAGGGTACAAGAGACCCAGTACTTC
CDR3aa: CASRVQETQYF

abundance: NA
d_gene: NA
len: 13
v_gene: TRBV12-3/TRBV12-4
j_gene: TRBJ1-4
CDR3nt: TGTGCCAGCAGAGCTGGCGGGAATGAAAAACTGTTTTTT
CDR3aa: CASRAGGNEKLFF

abundance: few
d_gene: NA
len: 15
v_gene: TRBV6-6
j_gene: TRBJ2-2
CDR3nt: TGTGCCAGCAGCGCTCAGGGGAGTAGAGGCGGGGAGCTGTTTTTT
CDR3aa: CASSAQGSRGGELFF

abundance: NA
d_gene: NA
len: 11
v_gene: TRBV19
j_gene: TRBJ1-2
CDR3nt: TGTGCCAGTACTAGTTGGCATGGCTACACCTTC
CDR3aa: CASTSWHGYTF

abundance: few
d_gene: NA
len: 13
v_gene: TRBV7-3
j_gene: TRBJ1-2
CDR3nt: TGTGCCAGCAGCTTTGGGGGGACCTATGGCTACACCTTC
CDR3aa: CASSFGGTYGYTF

abundance: many
d_gene: NA
len: 14
v_gene: TRBV12-3/TRBV12-4
j_gene: TRBJ1-6
CDR3nt: TGTGCCAGCAGTTTATCAGGGTATAATTCACCCCTCCACTTT
CDR3aa: CASSLSGYNSPLHF

abundance: few
d_gene: NA
len: 16
v_gene: TRBV20-1
j_gene: TRBJ1-6
CDR3nt: TGCAGTGCTCGGAGAAGAGGCGGTCATTCGGATTCACCCCTCCACTTT
CDR3aa: CSARRRGGHSDSPLHF

abundance: NA
d_gene: NA
len: 15
v_gene: TRBV12-3/TRBV12-4
j_gene: TRBJ1-5
CDR3nt: TGTACCAGCAGCCTCACAGGGATTAGCAATCAGCCCCAGCATTTT
CDR3aa: CTSSLTGISNQPQHF

abundance: few
d_gene: TRBD2
len: 15
v_gene: TRBV20-1
j_gene: TRBJ2-3
CDR3nt: TGCAGTGCTGACAAGCGGGGGGCTAGCACAGATACGCAGTATTTT
CDR3aa: CSADKRGASTDTQYF

abundance: NA
d_gene: TRBD2
len: 19
v_gene: TRBV7-8
j_gene: TRBJ2-5
CDR3nt: TGTGCCAGCAGCCACACTAGCGGGAGCCCTGGCCGTGTTTGGGAGACCCAGTACTTC
CDR3aa: CASSHTSGSPGRVWETQYF

abundance: few
d_gene: NA
len: 13
v_gene: TRBV20-1
j_gene: TRBJ1-4
CDR3nt: TGCAGTGCCCCTCACTCGGGTGGGGAAAAACTGTTTTTT
CDR3aa: CSAPHSGGEKLFF

abundance: NA
d_gene: TRBD2
len: 18
v_gene: TRBV4-3
j_gene: TRBJ2-1
CDR3nt: TGCGCCAGCAGCCAAGCTGGCGGACTAGCGGGACGTACTAGTGAGCAGTTCTTC
CDR3aa: CASSQAGGLAGRTSEQFF

abundance: NA
d_gene: NA
len: 13
v_gene: TRBV20-1
j_gene: TRBJ2-5
CDR3nt: TGCAGTGCTAGGAGCGAGGGGGGAGAGACCCAGTACTTC
CDR3aa: CSARSEGGETQYF

abundance: NA
d_gene: NA
len: 16
v_gene: TRBV5-1
j_gene: TRBJ1-5
CDR3nt: TGCGCCAGCAGCTTGGGGGCAGGATCTAGCAATCAGCCCCAGCATTTT
CDR3aa: CASSLGAGSSNQPQHF

abundance: NA
d_gene: NA
len: 15
v_gene: TRBV9
j_gene: TRBJ2-1
CDR3nt: TGTGCCAGCAGCGTCGGGCTGAGCTCCTACAATGAGCAGTTCTTC
CDR3aa: CASSVGLSSYNEQFF

abundance: NA
d_gene: NA
len: 15
v_gene: TRBV20-1
j_gene: TRBJ2-3
CDR3nt: TGCAGTGCTAGAGGATGGCAGGGTGGGACAGATACGCAGTATTTT
CDR3aa: CSARGWQGGTDTQYF

abundance: many
d_gene: NA
len: 14
v_gene: TRBV5-5
j_gene: TRBJ2-3
CDR3nt: TGTGCCAGCAGCGGGGGCGAGAGCACAGATACGCAGTATTTT
CDR3aa: CASSGGESTDTQYF

abundance: few
d_gene: TRBD2
len: 13
v_gene: TRBV20-1
j_gene: TRBJ2-5
CDR3nt: TGCAGTGCTAGTCCAGCGGGGGCCGAGACCCAGTACTTC
CDR3aa: CSASPAGAETQYF

abundance: NA
d_gene: NA
len: 14
v_gene: TRBV6-5
j_gene: TRBJ2-6
CDR3nt: TGTGCCAGCATGAGGGAGTCTGGGGCCAACGTCCTGACTTTC
CDR3aa: CASMRESGANVLTF

abundance: NA
d_gene: NA
len: 13
v_gene: TRBV29-1
j_gene: TRBJ2-6
CDR3nt: TGCAACGTCGGGAGCTCTGGGGCCAACGTCCTGACTTTC
CDR3aa: CNVGSSGANVLTF

abundance: NA
d_gene: TRBD2
len: 12
v_gene: TRBV6-5
j_gene: TRBJ2-5
CDR3nt: TGTGCCAGCAGTGTAGCGGGGGAGACCCAGTACTTC
CDR3aa: CASSVAGETQYF

abundance: NA
d_gene: TRBD1
len: 12
v_gene: TRBV6-5
j_gene: TRBJ1-2
CDR3nt: TGTGCCAGCAGGATGGACAGGGATGGCTACACCTTC
CDR3aa: CASRMDRDGYTF

abundance: NA
d_gene: TRBD1
len: 16
v_gene: TRBV15
j_gene: TRBJ2-3
CDR3nt: TGTGCCACCAGCAGAGCTCCAGGGGGTAGCACAGATACGCAGTATTTT
CDR3aa: CATSRAPGGSTDTQYF

abundance: NA
d_gene: NA
len: 14
v_gene: TRBV7-6
j_gene: TRBJ1-1
CDR3nt: TGTGCCAGCACCCTGGGGGGCATGGGCACTGAAGCTTTCTTT
CDR3aa: CASTLGGMGTEAFF

abundance: few
d_gene: NA
len: 14
v_gene: TRBV3-1
j_gene: TRBJ1-4
CDR3nt: TGTGCCAGCACCCAATTTACAACTAATGAAAAACTGTTTTTT
CDR3aa: CASTQFTTNEKLFF

abundance: few
d_gene: TRBD1
len: 15
v_gene: TRBV7-8
j_gene: TRBJ1-6
CDR3nt: TGTGCCAGCAGCGTCCGACAGGGGGAAATCTCACCCCTCCACTTT
CDR3aa: CASSVRQGEISPLHF

abundance: few
d_gene: NA
len: 14
v_gene: TRBV5-1
j_gene: TRBJ1-1
CDR3nt: TGCGCCAGCGAGGCAGGGTCCATGAACACTGAAGCTTTCTTT
CDR3aa: CASEAGSMNTEAFF

abundance: NA
d_gene: TRBD1
len: 17
v_gene: TRBV7-2
j_gene: TRBJ1-5
CDR3nt: TGTGCCAGCAGCTCCCGTCCGACAGGGGGGAAGCTTCAGCCCCAGCATTTT
CDR3aa: CASSSRPTGGKLQPQHF

abundance: few
d_gene: NA
len: 14
v_gene: TRBV9
j_gene: TRBJ2-5
CDR3nt: TGTGCCAGCAGCGTAGGGACGGTTGAAGAGACCCAGTACTTC
CDR3aa: CASSVGTVEETQYF

abundance: NA
d_gene: NA
len: 16
v_gene: TRBV5-1
j_gene: TRBJ2-5
CDR3nt: TGCGCCAGCAGCTCTTCTATAACAGGTCCCCAAGAGACCCAGTACTTC
CDR3aa: CASSSSITGPQETQYF

abundance: few
d_gene: TRBD1
len: 13
v_gene: TRBV7-2
j_gene: TRBJ1-2
CDR3nt: TGTGCCAGCAGCCCCACAGGGGACGCGGGCTACACCTTC
CDR3aa: CASSPTGDAGYTF